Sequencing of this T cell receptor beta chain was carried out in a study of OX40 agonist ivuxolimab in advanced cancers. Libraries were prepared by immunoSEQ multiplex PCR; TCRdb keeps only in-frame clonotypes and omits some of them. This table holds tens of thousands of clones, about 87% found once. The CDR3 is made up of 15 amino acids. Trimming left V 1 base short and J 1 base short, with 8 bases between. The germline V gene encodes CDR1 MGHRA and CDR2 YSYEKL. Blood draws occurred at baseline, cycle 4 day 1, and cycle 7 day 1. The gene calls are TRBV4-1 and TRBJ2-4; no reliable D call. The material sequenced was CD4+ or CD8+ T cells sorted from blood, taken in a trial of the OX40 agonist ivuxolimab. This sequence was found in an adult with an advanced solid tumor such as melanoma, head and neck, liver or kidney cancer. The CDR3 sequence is CASSQVGNAKNIQYF. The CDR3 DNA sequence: TGCGCCAGCAGCCAAGTCGGTAATGCCAAAAACATTCAGTACTTC.